The 18 T cell receptor beta chains presented below share a single source sample, sequenced in a study of shared clonotypes between healthy human individuals. Sequencing used immunoSEQ multiplex PCR; TCRdb keeps in-frame clones, though not all of them. The table shows about 300,000 clones, with over 65% occurring only once. Sample: memory CD4+ T cells sorted from blood. Specified subset: CD45RA-negative fraction. These receptors all come from a man aged 25-40 years in good health.

This clone has more than one count but fewer than ten. The chain combines TRBV7-2 with TRBJ2-3; TRBD2 might be the D (5 bases). CDR1 and CDR2 (germline): SGHTA, FQGNSA. With 3 bases removed from V and 0 bases from J, the gap between germline ends came to 7 bases. The length of the CDR3 is 14 residues. In nucleotides, the CDR3 is TGTGCCAGCAGCTTGGACTCTAGCACAGATACGCAGTATTTT. Translation: CASSLDSSTDTQYF.

Turning to this clone: This may be a read error, as it is one base from a much larger clone. Within the sample, other DNA sequences also encode this same CDR3. V usage is TRBV7-2 and J usage is TRBJ2-5; tentatively, D is TRBD2 (5 bases). Germline V lookup: CDR1 SGHTA, CDR2 FQGNSA. The CDR3 has 12 amino acids. Trimming stripped 1 base from V and 8 bases from J, with 8 bases between. The CDR3 nucleotides are TGTGCCAGCAGCTTAGATCGGGAAACCCAGTACTTC. Protein: CASSLDRETQYF.

A note on this clone: Other nucleotide sequences from this sample produce the same CDR3. The chain employs TRBV7-3 and TRBJ2-1; a possible D gene is TRBD2 (7 bases). V was pared by 5 bases and J by 7 bases, with 15 bases between. The CDR3 runs to 14 residues. CDR1 and CDR2 (germline): SGHTA, FQGTGA. CDR3 nucleotide sequence: TGTGCCAGCAGCCCCAGCGGGACAAGGAATGAGCAGTTCTTC. As protein: CASSPSGTRNEQFF.

This clone was seen a single time. The chain joins TRBV30 to TRBJ1-1, with D hard to call. The CDR3 has 12 amino acids. Germline V lookup: CDR1 GTSNPN, CDR2 SVGIG (reference sequence). Trimming stripped 3 bases from V and 11 bases from J, with 16 bases between. The CDR3 DNA follows: TGTGCCTGGAGGGGTTCGATAGGGTTGGCTTTCTTT. Its protein is CAWRGSIGLAFF.

The J gene is TRBJ2-5, the V gene TRBV5-1; D gene ambiguous. The CDR3 totals 12 residues. V lost 6 bases to trimming and J lost 5 bases, with 11 bases between them. Germline V gives CDR1 SGHRS, CDR2 YFSETQ. The CDR3 DNA follows: TGCGCCAGCACCGTCGATGCCGAGACCCAGTACTTC. This sequence encodes CASTVDAETQYF.

This chain joins TRBV7-9 and TRBJ1-2; 8 bases map to TRBD1. V trimming: 5 bases; J trimming: 6 bases; junction bases outside the gene matches: 11. This CDR3 has 15 amino acids. From germline, CDR1 is SEHNR and CDR2 FQNEAQ (reference sequence). This CDR3 reads CASSQLTGETNGYTF. Written as DNA, the CDR3 is TGTGCCAGCAGCCAGTTGACAGGGGAGACGAATGGCTACACCTTC.

The chain recombines TRBV11-2 with TRBJ2-2; 7 bases line up with TRBD2. The CDR3 totals 15 residues. After removal of 1 base from V and 7 bases from J, the junction contained 6 bases not matched to a gene. Germline CDR1 reads SGHAT; CDR2 reads FQNNGV. The CDR3: CASSLVGREGGELFF. The CDR3 DNA is TGTGCCAGCAGCTTAGTGGGCAGGGAGGGCGGGGAGCTGTTTTTT. Based on the CDR3 plus reference TRBV11-2 and TRBJ2-2, the full variable domain is EAGVAQSPRYKIIEKRQSVAFWCNPISGHATLYWYQQILGQGPKLLIQFQNNGVVDDSQLPKDRFSAERLKGVDSTLKIQPAKLEDSAVYLCASSLVGREGGELFFGEGSRLTVL.

This chain connects TRBV28 to TRBJ2-7, with no clear D. Germline V gives CDR1 MDHEN, CDR2 SYDVKM. The CDR3 covers 11 residues. V lost 2 bases to trimming and J lost 5 bases, with 4 bases between them. CDR3 loop: CASSLINEQYF. CDR3 DNA: TGTGCCAGCAGTTTAATCAACGAGCAGTACTTC.

The genes are TRBV6-1 and TRBJ1-5, with unresolved D. Germline CDR1 and CDR2: MNHNS and SASEGT. The ends were cut back, 5 bases at V and 3 bases at J, with 8 bases in the middle. The CDR3 is 13 residues long. The CDR3 sequence is CASSLVYNQPQHF. CDR3 DNA: TGTGCCAGCAGTTTAGTTTACAATCAGCCCCAGCATTTT.

This rearrangement joins TRBV5-4 to TRBJ2-3, with D possibly being TRBD1 or TRBD2 (5 bases each). Trimming took 1 base from V and 2 from J, leaving 14 bases between them. The CDR3 extends over 16 amino acids. CDR1 and CDR2 from the germline V gene are SGHNT and YYREEE (reference sequence). CDR3 protein: CASSLSFRGLTDTQYF. The CDR3 region has the DNA TGTGCCAGCAGCTTGTCCTTCCGGGGCCTCACAGATACGCAGTATTTT.

This sequence joins TRBV11-2 and TRBJ2-3; 10 positions agree with TRBD2. Germline V gene data show CDR1 as SGHAT and CDR2 as FQNNGV. CDR3 length equals 18 residues. Unmatched junction bases numbered 8, after V lost 2 bases and J lost 0 bases. The CDR3 protein is CASSLLPVTSGSTDTQYF. The CDR3, as DNA: TGTGCCAGCAGCTTACTGCCCGTGACTAGCGGGAGCACAGATACGCAGTATTTT.

With respect to this clone: The junction shows a germline mismatch at one end, possibly a read error. The chain links TRBV29-1 to TRBJ1-2; TRBD1 might be the D (6 bases). CDR1 and CDR2 from the germline V gene are SQVTM and ANQGSEA. This CDR3 region has 11 residues. CDR3: CSVEVLRTEGF. CDR3 DNA sequence: TGCAGCGTTGAAGTATTAAGGACAGAGGGTTTC.

The chain links TRBV28 to TRBJ1-5; D not certain. The CDR3 runs to 12 residues. Germline-derived CDR1 and CDR2 are MDHEN and SYDVKM. Trimming shortened V by 3 bases and J by 6 bases, and 6 bases separated the two germline ends. The CDR3 nucleotides read TGTGCCAGCAGTTTCGGGCGTCAGCCCCAGCATTTT. Translated: CASSFGRQPQHF.

This clone was recorded once. The chain couples TRBV19 to TRBJ2-2; the match to TRBD2 covers 7 bases. The CDR3 is 16 amino acids. V trimming: 11 bases; J trimming: 7 bases; junction bases outside the gene matches: 19. CDR1 and CDR2 from the germline V gene are LNHDA and SQIVND (reference sequence). CDR3 in amino acids: CASSPNRGGLGGELFF. The DNA of the CDR3 is TGTGCCTCCAGCCCTAACCGGGGTGGACTAGGCGGGGAGCTGTTTTTT.

The chain uses TRBV18 and TRBJ2-5, with a tentative D call TRBD2 (5 bases). The CDR3 has 17 amino acids. The germline gives CDR1 KGHSH, CDR2 LQKENI. Trimming took 4 bases from V and 5 from J, leaving 23 bases between them. CDR3 DNA sequence: TGTGCCAGCTCACGAGACCAGATGGTGGCTTCGGGGGAGACCCAGTACTTC. Its protein product is CASSRDQMVASGETQYF. Using reference TRBV18 and TRBJ2-5 for the parts outside the CDR3, the full variable domain is NAGVMQNPRHLVRRRGQEARLRCSPMKGHSHVYWYRQLPEEGLKFMVYLQKENIIDESGMPKERFSAEFPKEGPSILRIQQVVRGDSAAYFCASSRDQMVASGETQYFGPGTRLLVL.

The V call is TRBV4-3, the J call TRBJ1-2, with D uncertain. Trimming took off 0 bases at V and 5 bases at J, with 10 bases between the two ends. Germline loops: CDR1 LGHNA, CDR2 YSLEER. This CDR3 contains 14 residues. This CDR3 reads CASSQDAGGYGYTF. The CDR3, as DNA: TGCGCCAGCAGCCAAGACGCCGGAGGATATGGCTACACCTTC.

The chain couples TRBV29-1 to TRBJ2-7; 11 bases are shared with TRBD2. With V trimmed by 6 bases and J by 6 bases, 10 bases remained unmatched. CDR3 size: 14 residues. Germline V gene lookup returns CDR1 SQVTM and CDR2 ANQGSEA. CDR3 amino acids: CSVISGRARIEQYF. CDR3 DNA: TGCAGCGTGATTAGCGGGAGGGCCCGTATCGAGCAGTACTTC.

The V and J genes are TRBV7-3 and TRBJ1-2; D may be TRBD1 (5 bases). Looked up from germline, CDR1 is SGHTA and CDR2 is FQGTGA. CDR3 length equals 16 residues. The germline V and J ends were trimmed by 6 bases and 5 bases, with 22 bases remaining between them. CDR3 sequence: CASSPRPGSHSYGYTF. CDR3 nucleotides: TGTGCCAGCAGTCCCCGCCCAGGGTCCCATAGTTATGGCTACACCTTC.